This T cell receptor (beta chain) originates from a study of human T cells and chemical hapten exposure. Regarding the study as a whole: Among TCRs, those above 1 in 1000 frequency were unaffected by DPC sensitization.

This clonotype has just a few counts. Its antigen is still unknown. The authors extracted total RNA from unfractionated whole blood. V dropped 3 bases and J dropped 0 bases, with 13 bases sitting between them. CDR1 and CDR2 (germline): SGDLS, YYNGEE. The CDR3 totals 17 residues. Individual cDNA molecules each carried unique molecular identifiers attached by the library. In the authors' workflow: The number of TCRs in each sample had a median of 95,638 and spanned roughly 23,224 to 700,000. MiXCR was run by TCRdb on the reads, yielding one entry per CDR3 protein. These V and J calls originate from TCRdb's pipeline instead of the authors' own analysis. The sample consists of about 120,000 distinct CDR3 sequences, more than 8.5% of them appearing once.

This chain links TRBV9 with TRBJ2-6; D is perhaps TRBD2 (5 bases). The clonotype was recovered from a human donor in good health. Some clones in this sample may be carry-over from other donors' samples. Source material: whole blood. Written as DNA, the CDR3 is TGTGCCAGCAGCGAGCATAGCGATTCCTCTGGGGCCAACGTCCTGACTTTC. This codes for CASSEHSDSSGANVLTF.